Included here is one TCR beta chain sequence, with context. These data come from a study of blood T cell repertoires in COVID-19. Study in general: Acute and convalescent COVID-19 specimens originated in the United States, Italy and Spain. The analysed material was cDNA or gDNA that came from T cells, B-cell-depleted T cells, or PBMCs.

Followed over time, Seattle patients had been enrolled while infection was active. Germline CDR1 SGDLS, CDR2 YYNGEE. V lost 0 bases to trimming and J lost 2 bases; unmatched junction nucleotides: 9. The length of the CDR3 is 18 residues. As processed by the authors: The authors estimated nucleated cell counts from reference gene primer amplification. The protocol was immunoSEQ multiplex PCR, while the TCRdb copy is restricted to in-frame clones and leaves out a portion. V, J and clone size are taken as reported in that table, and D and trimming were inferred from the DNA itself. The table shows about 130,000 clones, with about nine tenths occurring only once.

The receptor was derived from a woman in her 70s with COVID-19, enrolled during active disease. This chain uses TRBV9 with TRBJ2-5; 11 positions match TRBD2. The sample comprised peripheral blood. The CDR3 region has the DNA TGTGCCAGCAGCGTAGGGGCTAGCGGGGGGTCTTCTCAAGAGACCCAGTACTTC. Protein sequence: CASSVGASGGSSQETQYF.